Given below is one T cell receptor beta chain in context. This CDR3 contains 14 residues. With V trimmed by 5 bases and J by 4 bases, 8 bases remained unmatched. Germline CDR1 SEHNR, CDR2 FQNEAQ (reference sequence). The protocol was immunoSEQ multiplex PCR, while the TCRdb copy is restricted to in-frame clones and leaves out a portion. The sample carries tens of thousands of clones, approximately 88% recorded once. Mismatch repair deficiency was confirmed in all patients, by PCR or immunohistochemistry. This entry comes from a study of PD-1 blockade in mismatch repair-deficient tumors. Study-level information: Patients had about a dozen mismatch repair-deficient cancer types and were previously treated and progressing.

This TCR was recovered from an adult with mismatch repair-deficient cancer. Sequencing was performed on peripheral blood, taken 52 weeks after starting pembrolizumab. V gene TRBV7-9 combines with J gene TRBJ2-7; TRBD2 aligns across 7 bases. Here the CDR3 reads CASSPGGRIYEQYF. The CDR3 DNA sequence: TGTGCCAGCAGCCCAGGCGGGAGAATTTACGAGCAGTACTTC.